The 7 T cell receptor beta chains below come from one sample, sequenced in a study of blood T cell repertoires in COVID-19. Libraries were prepared by immunoSEQ multiplex PCR; TCRdb keeps only in-frame clonotypes and omits some of them. The data show about 56,000 clones, with roughly nine tenths seen just once and more than 40% held by the top ten. The material sequenced was peripheral blood. The receptor source for this set is a woman aged 55-70 years with COVID-19, enrolled during active disease.

The J gene is TRBJ1-1, the V gene TRBV7-8, with 7 bases aligning to TRBD1. Germline trimming cut 5 bases from V and 0 bases from J; bases unmatched to any gene: 6. The germline gives CDR1 SGHVS, CDR2 FQNEAQ. This CDR3 region has 15 residues. CDR3 sequence: CASSTRTGMNTEAFF. The CDR3 DNA follows: TGTGCCAGCAGCACCCGGACAGGTATGAACACTGAAGCTTTCTTT.

The chain recombines TRBV7-8 with TRBJ2-7, with TRBD2 identical over 8 bases. In germline, CDR1 is SGHVS, CDR2 FQNEAQ. The CDR3 runs 16 residues. V dropped 5 bases and J dropped 5; count of bases not matched to a gene: 14. Here the CDR3 DNA reads TGTGCCAGCAGCGCCACGTGGAGCGGGAGTTACAACGAGCAGTACTTC. This translates into CASSATWSGSYNEQYF.

The CDR3 nucleotides are TGTGCCAGCAGCTCGGCTACAACGCAGCGGAACACCGGGGAGCTGTTTTTT. This sequence encodes CASSSATTQRNTGELFF. The chain carries TRBV7-9 and TRBJ2-2; the D is unclear. The CDR3 has 17 amino acids. Germline lookup yields CDR1 SEHNR and CDR2 FQNEAQ (reference sequence). Trimming shortened V by 4 bases and J by 1 base, and 16 bases separated the two germline ends.

The rearrangement links TRBV6-5 to TRBJ2-2; D unresolved. Trimming removed 0 bases from V and 6 bases from J, with 14 bases in between. This CDR3 is 16 amino acids long. The germline V gene has CDR1 MNHEY and CDR2 SVGAGI. CDR3 sequence: CASSYSILRVPGELFF. Here the CDR3 DNA reads TGTGCCAGCAGTTACTCGATTCTTCGGGTGCCCGGGGAGCTGTTTTTT.

The chain employs TRBV9 and TRBJ2-1, with 13 bases lining up with TRBD2. Germline V lookup: CDR1 SGDLS, CDR2 YYNGEE. Trimming took 4 bases from V and 6 from J; bases not matched to a gene: 4. The CDR3 has 15 amino acids. The CDR3 spells CASSPWTSGSNEQFF. CDR3 nucleotide sequence: TGTGCCAGCAGCCCTTGGACTAGCGGGAGCAATGAGCAGTTCTTC. Together with reference TRBV9 and TRBJ2-1, the CDR3 gives the full variable domain: DSGVTQTPKHLITATGQRVTLRCSPRSGDLSVYWYQQSLDQGLQFLIQYYNGEERAKGNILERFSAQQFPDLHSELNLSSLELGDSALYFCASSPWTSGSNEQFFGPGTRLTVL.

The J gene is TRBJ2-6, the V gene TRBV3-1 (or the pseudogene TRBV3-2), with 7 bases matching TRBD1. The CDR3 is 16 residues long. V lost 5 bases to trimming and J lost 0 bases; unmatched junction nucleotides: 4. Germline V gene lookup returns CDR1 LGHDT and CDR2 YNNKEL (reference sequence). The CDR3 here is CASSEGQTSGANVLTF. The CDR3 coding sequence is TGTGCCAGCAGCGAGGGACAGACCTCTGGGGCCAACGTCCTGACTTTC.

The chain carries TRBV7-2 and TRBJ2-7, with D possibly TRBD1 on 6 matching bases. The CDR3 length is 14 residues. V was pared by 5 bases and J by 2 bases, with 13 bases between. Germline loops: CDR1 SGHTA, CDR2 FQGNSA. The CDR3 bases are TGTGCCAGCAGCGCCTGGGCAGGGGCCTACGAGCAGTACTTC. As protein: CASSAWAGAYEQYF.